The text below deals with one TCR beta chain. The target antigen is unknown. The V and J ends lost 2 bases and 1 base respectively, with 6 bases between them. The CDR3 has 13 residues. Looked up from germline, CDR1 is SGHRS and CDR2 is YFSETQ. Assay: immunoSEQ multiplex PCR; the TCRdb copy retains only in-frame clones and omits some. The sample carries 73,000 or so clones, around nine tenths recorded once. The data originate from a study of OX40 agonist ivuxolimab in advanced cancers. Study overall: Given to patients was ivuxolimab, an agonistic anti-OX40 (CD134) antibody. Enrolled patients in dose escalation had cancers that were hepatocellular carcinoma, melanoma, renal cell or head and neck cancer. Study conclusions and caveats: Low normalized T-cell clonal expansion was also seen in some nonresponders. Patients who responded partially at 0.1-3.0 mg/kg showed clonal expansion ranking among the lowest.

V usage is TRBV5-1 and J usage is TRBJ1-1; D is undetermined. This clonotype originated in an adult with an advanced solid tumor such as melanoma, head and neck, liver or kidney cancer. Sequencing was performed on CD4+ or CD8+ T cells sorted from blood, taken in a trial of the OX40 agonist ivuxolimab. In nucleotides, the CDR3 is TGCGCCAGCAGCTTTACCTCGAACACTGAAGCTTTCTTT. Translated: CASSFTSNTEAFF.